This TCR beta chain was recorded in a study of coeliac disease (dated by TCRdb to between 2022 and 2023). About the investigation overall: Each coeliac patient was placed into one of three groups: newly diagnosed active disease, refractory coeliac disease type I, or disease controlled by a gluten-free diet. High-resolution HLA typing was unavailable, so biased TRBV7-2 usage was queried as a proof of principle. Small intestinal lymphocyte fractions from coeliac and non-coeliac patients were analysed in the study using next-generation sequencing of rearranged TRB and TRG CDR3 regions. The study was aimed at characterising TR repertoires of small intestinal T cells in active, refractory type I and gluten-free-diet-treated coeliac disease. A total of about 30 patients were included in the full study, of whom about 22 had serologically confirmed coeliac disease and 8 were controls with non-small intestinal disorders. Samples from 27 subjects were successfully TRB sequenced, and these included more than 20 paired samples of bulk unsorted intraepithelial and lamina propria cells.

Remarks on this clone: The antigen this receptor binds is unknown. Base qualities are not recorded, but no much larger clone differs from it by a single base.

Paper-wide results and their limitations: In the authors' view, the approach was unsuitable for unbiased detection of gliadin-specific T cells, since gliadin-specific T cells are scarce and rarely shared between patients. Cross-contamination between compartments was possible, because separating intraepithelial cells from lamina propria cells did not produce high-purity fractions. TRB repertoires were found to be largely private, with most amino acid sequences unique to one sample, and no significant difference in V-gene usage was found between disease groups. Published gliadin-specific TRB sequences appeared in about 50% of the 18 coeliac lamina propria samples but only 1 of 6 controls. Lower clonality than in controls was observed in the TRB and TRG repertoires of active coeliac intraepithelial and lamina propria samples, suggesting that diverse T cells were recruited.

Aliquots of roughly 500,000 cells were frozen in DMSO/FBS in liquid nitrogen, and a single aliquot per fraction was used for sequencing. Endoscopy and small intestinal biopsy were performed in all 30 or so patients in the study. Lamina propria cells were released by collagenase digestion of the biopsy tissue left over after intraepithelial cell isolation. Genomic DNA was extracted from frozen unsorted cell fractions with the Qiagen DNeasy blood extraction kit. Receptor libraries were prepared by the immunoSEQ multiplex PCR assay. In a multiplexed PCR, the TR loci were amplified; reverse primers were designed against J gene segments, whereas forward primers were designed against V gene segments. Amplified CDR3 regions were sequenced on the Illumina HiSeq System. The study's processing was this. A nearest-neighbour algorithm merged closely related reads to remove PCR and sequencing errors and collapse data into unique sequences. Repertoires were summarised in terms of clonality and T cell density, with T cell density defined as TR molecules per amount of genomic DNA input. CDR3 amino acid sequences present in at least 80% of unsorted samples were defined as public TRs and were then tested for differential abundance between coeliac and control samples. Every lamina propria sample was searched for matches to a list of some 220 published gliadin-specific TRB sequences. Kruskal-Wallis tests followed by Dunn post-tests were used to test for differences in clonality and density between disease groups. As stored in TCRdb, this immuneACCESS dataset retains in-frame rearrangements with V and J assigned. A fraction of the clones does not appear; measured against another copy, unresolved V genes explain less than half of the discrepancy, and the remainder lacks a known reason. D and trimming were read from the DNA, whereas the V and J calls and clone size are those reported in that table. Recorded for this sample are approximately 5,400 clones; around 68% of them occurred a single time. The ten most abundant clones make up 7.5% to 10% of the sample.

The CDR3 holds 14 amino acids from the cysteine to the phenylalanine. Only CDR3 DNA remains: 42 bases, in frame from the first base. CDR1 and CDR2 were assigned from the germline V gene (reference sequence) as GTSNPN and SVGIG. V is trimmed back by 7 bases and J by 3 bases, and the junction contains 10 bases that no gene match accounts for. This clonotype was sampled from a man aged 70 or older with active celiac disease. Input material: lymphocytes from the gut lamina propria. The label giving this sample's cell subset or site can be read as: lamina propria cell (LPC) fraction of small intestinal biopsy. The rearranged chain carries TRBV30 and TRBJ2-5; 8 bases in the middle match TRBD1. The CDR3 reads CAFTYRGRKETQYF. DNA sequence: TGTGCCTTCACCTACAGGGGGAGAAAAGAGACCCAGTACTTC.